This TCR beta chain was found in a study of control samples from healthy donors and cancer patients. Repertoires were generated with immunoSEQ multiplex PCR, while TCRdb's copy carries only in-frame clones and drops some. The table includes about 120,000 clones, more than 80% detected once. This TCR came from a man aged 45 to 65 in good health. Sequenced sample: blood.

The DNA for the CDR3 is TGTGCCAGCTCACCGGGGGGCTCCGGTGGAAACACCATATATTTT. Amino acid sequence: CASSPGGSGGNTIYF. The chain is built from TRBV18 and TRBJ1-3; a weak D match, TRBD1 (6 bases). Germline CDR1 reads KGHSH; CDR2 reads LQKENI. The germline V and J ends were trimmed by 3 bases and 3 bases, with 12 bases remaining between them. The CDR3 runs to 15 residues.